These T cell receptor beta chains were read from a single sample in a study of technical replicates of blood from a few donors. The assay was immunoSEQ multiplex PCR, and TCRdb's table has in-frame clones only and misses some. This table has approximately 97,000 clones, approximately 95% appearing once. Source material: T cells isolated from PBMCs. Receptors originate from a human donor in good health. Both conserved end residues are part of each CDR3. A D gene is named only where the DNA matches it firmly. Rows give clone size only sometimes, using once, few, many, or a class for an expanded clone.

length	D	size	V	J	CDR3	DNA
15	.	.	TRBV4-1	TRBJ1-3	CASSQGVRLRNTIYF	TGCGCCAGCAGCCAAGGCGTCAGACTTCGAAACACCATATATTTT
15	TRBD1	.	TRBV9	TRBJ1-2	CASSAGTGVIRGYTF	TGTGCCAGCAGCGCCGGGACAGGGGTGATTAGAGGCTACACCTTC
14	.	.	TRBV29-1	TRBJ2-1	CSVVGGQFYNEQFF	TGCAGCGTTGTGGGGGGACAGTTTTACAATGAGCAGTTCTTC
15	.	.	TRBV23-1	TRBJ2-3	CASSQWDKNTDTQYF	TGCGCCAGCAGTCAATGGGACAAAAACACAGATACGCAGTATTTT
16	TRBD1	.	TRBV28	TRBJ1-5	CASSLLGTGGSQPQHF	TGTGCCAGCAGTTTATTAGGGACAGGGGGCAGTCAGCCCCAGCATTTT
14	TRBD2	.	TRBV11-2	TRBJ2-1	CASTLAGWYNEQFF	TGTGCCAGCACCCTAGCGGGATGGTACAATGAGCAGTTCTTC
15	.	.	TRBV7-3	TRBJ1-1	CASSLGPSKNTEAFF	TGTGCCAGCAGCTTAGGGCCTTCAAAGAACACTGAAGCTTTCTTT
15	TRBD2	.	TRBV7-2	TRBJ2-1	CASSSGTSPYNEQFF	TGTGCCAGCAGCTCGGGGACTAGTCCCTACAATGAGCAGTTCTTC
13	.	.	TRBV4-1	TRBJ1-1	CASSLRENTEAFF	TGCGCCAGCAGCTTACGGGAGAACACTGAAGCTTTCTTT
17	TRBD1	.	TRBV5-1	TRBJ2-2	CASSWSGTGTNTGELFF	TGCGCCAGCAGCTGGTCCGGGACAGGGACGAACACCGGGGAGCTGTTTTTT
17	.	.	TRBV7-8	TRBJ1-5	CASSLYRTEYSNQPQHF	TGTGCCAGCAGCTTATATAGGACAGAATATAGCAATCAGCCCCAGCATTTT
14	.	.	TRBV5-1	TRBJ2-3	CASSLDSPTDTQYF	TGCGCCAGCAGCTTGGATAGCCCCACAGATACGCAGTATTTT
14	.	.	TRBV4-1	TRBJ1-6	CASSPVIGGSLLHF	TGCGCCAGCAGCCCCGTGATCGGGGGAAGTCTCCTCCACTTT
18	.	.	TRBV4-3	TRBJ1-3	CASSQGAIFRGSGNTIYF	TGCGCCAGCAGCCAAGGGGCCATCTTCAGGGGCTCTGGAAACACCATATATTTT
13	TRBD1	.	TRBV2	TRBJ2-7	CASSNRGPYEQYF	TGTGCCAGCAGCAACAGGGGCCCCTACGAGCAGTACTTC
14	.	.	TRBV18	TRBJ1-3	CASSPSVSGNTIYF	TGTGCCAGCTCACCTAGCGTCTCTGGAAACACCATATATTTT
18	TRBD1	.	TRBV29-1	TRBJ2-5	CSVPLPAGDRGLGETQYF	TGCAGCGTCCCGCTACCTGCCGGGGACAGGGGGCTGGGAGAGACCCAGTACTTC
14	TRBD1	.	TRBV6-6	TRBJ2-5	CASSWGQGRETQYF	TGTGCCAGCAGTTGGGGACAGGGAAGAGAGACCCAGTACTTC
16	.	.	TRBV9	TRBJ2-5	CASSVGGGSGQETQYF	TGTGCCAGCAGCGTAGGAGGTGGGTCCGGTCAAGAGACCCAGTACTTC
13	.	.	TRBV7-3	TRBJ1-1	CASSYAENTEAFF	TGTGCCAGCAGCTATGCAGAGAACACTGAAGCTTTCTTT
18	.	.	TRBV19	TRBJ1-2	CASSPLIGAAVANYGYTF	TGTGCCAGTAGTCCCCTGATTGGGGCAGCCGTAGCTAACTATGGCTACACCTTC
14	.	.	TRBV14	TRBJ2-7	CASSQWGVTYEQYF	TGTGCCAGCAGCCAATGGGGGGTTACCTACGAGCAGTACTTC
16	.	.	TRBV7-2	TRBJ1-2	CASSIFYEGEEDGYTF	TGTGCCAGCAGCATCTTTTACGAAGGGGAGGAGGACGGCTACACCTTC
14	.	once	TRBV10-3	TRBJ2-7	CAISEADRGDEQYF	TGTGCCATCAGTGAGGCGGACAGAGGGGACGAGCAGTACTTC
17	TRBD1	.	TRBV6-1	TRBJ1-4	CASSEVMTGVTNEKLFF	TGTGCCAGCAGTGAAGTAATGACAGGGGTAACTAATGAAAAACTGTTTTTT
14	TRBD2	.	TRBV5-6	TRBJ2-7	CASRTSGGLYEQYF	TGTGCCAGCAGGACTAGCGGGGGGCTCTACGAGCAGTACTTC
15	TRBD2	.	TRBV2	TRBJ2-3	CASSLAVLSQDTQYF	TGTGCCAGCAGTCTAGCGGTGCTGTCTCAGGATACGCAGTATTTT
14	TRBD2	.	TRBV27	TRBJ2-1	CASSLYSGSNEQFF	TGTGCCAGCAGTTTATATAGCGGGAGTAATGAGCAGTTCTTC
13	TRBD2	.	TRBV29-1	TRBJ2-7	CSVGGGIVYEQYF	TGCAGCGTTGGCGGGGGTATAGTGTACGAGCAGTACTTC
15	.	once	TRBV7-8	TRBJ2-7	CASSLSGTKPYEQYF	TGTGCCAGCAGCTTATCAGGGACAAAACCCTACGAGCAGTACTTC
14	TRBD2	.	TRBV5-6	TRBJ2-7	CASSALPSGSEQYF	TGTGCCAGCAGCGCATTGCCTAGCGGGAGCGAGCAGTACTTC
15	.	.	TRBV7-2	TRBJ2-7	CASSPDLAFSYEQYF	TGTGCCAGCAGCCCCGACTTGGCCTTTTCCTACGAGCAGTACTTC
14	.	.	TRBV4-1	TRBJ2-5	CASSPTRFGETQYF	TGCGCCAGCAGCCCGACTAGATTCGGCGAGACCCAGTACTTC
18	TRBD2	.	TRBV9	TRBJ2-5	CASSAPEGLAGVEETQYF	TGTGCCAGCAGCGCCCCGGAGGGACTAGCGGGAGTTGAGGAGACCCAGTACTTC
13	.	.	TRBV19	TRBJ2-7	CASSISRGSEQYF	TGTGCCAGTAGTATTTCGCGAGGGAGTGAGCAGTACTTC
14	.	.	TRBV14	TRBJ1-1	CASSQVGPNTEAFF	TGTGCCAGCAGCCAAGTTGGCCCGAACACTGAAGCTTTCTTT
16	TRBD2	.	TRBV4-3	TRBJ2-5	CASSQDGAGGPLYQYF	TGCGCCAGCAGCCAAGACGGCGCGGGAGGGCCGCTCTACCAGTACTTC
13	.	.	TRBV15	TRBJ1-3	CATSRDSRNTIYF	TGTGCCACCAGCAGAGATAGCCGAAACACCATATATTTT
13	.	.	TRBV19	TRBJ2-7	CASSRWRAHEQYF	TGTGCCAGTAGTAGGTGGAGGGCCCACGAGCAGTACTTC
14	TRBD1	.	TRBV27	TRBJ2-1	CASTTGGKGNEQFF	TGTGCCTCCACGACAGGGGGCAAAGGGAATGAGCAGTTCTTC
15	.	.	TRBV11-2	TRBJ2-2	CASSSGLAFTGELFF	TGTGCCAGCAGTTCCGGGCTAGCCTTCACCGGGGAGCTGTTTTTT
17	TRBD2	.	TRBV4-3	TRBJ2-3	CASSQGLAAPSTDTQYF	TGCGCCAGCAGCCAAGGACTAGCGGCACCTAGCACAGATACGCAGTATTTT
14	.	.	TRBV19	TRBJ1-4	CASSPRGRNEKLFF	TGTGCCAGTAGTCCCAGGGGTAGGAATGAAAAACTGTTTTTT
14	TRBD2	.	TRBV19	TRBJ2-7	CASRSGLAGEEQYF	TGTGCAAGTAGGTCGGGACTAGCGGGAGAAGAGCAGTACTTC
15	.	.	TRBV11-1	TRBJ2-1	CASRDRGGTYNEQFF	TGTGCCAGCAGAGACAGGGGAGGGACCTACAATGAGCAGTTCTTC